Listed here are 16 T cell receptor beta chains from one sample, sequenced in a study of PD-L1 blockade in urothelial cancer. Method: immunoSEQ multiplex PCR; TCRdb's copy keeps in-frame clones and lacks some. The sample has 56,000 or so clones; roughly 86% are singletons. The input for sequencing was PBMCs, taken around atezolizumab (anti-PD-L1) treatment. Receptor source: a man aged 50-60 years with urothelial cancer.

This clone has a handful of counts. The V gene is TRBV30, the J gene TRBJ2-1, with 9 bases identical to TRBD1. Germline trimming cut 2 bases from V and 2 bases from J; bases unmatched to any gene: 7. Germline lookup yields CDR1 GTSNPN and CDR2 SVGIG (reference sequence). This CDR3 spans 16 amino acids. DNA for the CDR3: TGTGCCTGGAGTAAAGAGGGACAGGGCACCTACAATGAGCAGTTCTTC. Its protein is CAWSKEGQGTYNEQFF.

The rearrangement links TRBV5-1 to TRBJ1-1; 8 nucleotides match TRBD1. Germline-derived CDR1 and CDR2 are SGHRS and YFSETQ. Trimming cost V 5 bases and J 6 bases; bases outside gene matches: 9. The CDR3 loop spans 14 amino acids. CDR3 coding DNA: TGCGCCAGCAGAACCCAGGGGGCGGCCCCTGAAGCTTTCTTT. It translates to CASRTQGAAPEAFF.

The gene calls are TRBV28 and TRBJ1-2; D remains unclear. The CDR3 consists of 14 residues. V was shortened by 4 bases and J by 6 bases, with 15 bases between the two germline ends. Germline V gene lookup returns CDR1 MDHEN and CDR2 SYDVKM. The CDR3 loop reads CASSYPGEAHGYTF. CDR3 bases: TGTGCCAGCAGTTACCCCGGGGAAGCCCATGGCTACACCTTC.

The chain joins TRBV6-1 to TRBJ1-5, with D tentatively TRBD1 (5 bases). Trimming stripped 6 bases from V and 8 bases from J, with 17 bases between. CDR1 is MNHNS, CDR2 SASEGT, per germline. The CDR3 spans 14 residues. The CDR3 nucleotides read TGTGCCAGCAGCGCTCGCGGGACGTCAGAGCCCCAGCATTTT. Translation gives CASSARGTSEPQHF.

This chain joins TRBV12-5 and TRBJ2-7, with unresolved D. Trimming took off 7 bases at V and 2 bases at J, with 18 bases between the two ends. This CDR3 has 15 amino acids. Germline assignment: CDR1 LGHNT and CDR2 FRNRAP. The CDR3 sequence: CASALGPNPTYEQYF. CDR3 bases: TGTGCTAGTGCCCTTGGCCCGAACCCCACCTACGAGCAGTACTTC.

The chain joins TRBV19 to TRBJ2-7, with D perhaps TRBD1 (7 bases). This CDR3 is built from 20 residues. Trimming cost V 4 bases and J 7 bases, with 35 bases left between them. The V gene's germline CDR1 is LNHDA and CDR2 SQIVND (reference sequence). CDR3 bases: TGTGCCAGTAGTACAAGTCCCCTCCGACCCCGGGGGACAGTTCTGTTAGAGCAGTACTTC. Translated: CASSTSPLRPRGTVLLEQYF.

J is TRBJ2-5 and V is TRBV18; 7 bases are shared with TRBD1. The V gene end was trimmed by 3 bases and the J gene end by 5 bases; junction bases not matched to a gene: 3. The CDR3 extends over 13 amino acids. Germline V gene data show CDR1 as KGHSH and CDR2 as LQKENI. Written as DNA, the CDR3 is TGTGCCAGCTCACCGACAGGGCTGGAGACCCAGTACTTC. Translation gives CASSPTGLETQYF.

The chain employs TRBV27 and TRBJ1-2, with 9 positions matching TRBD1. The germline V gene encodes CDR1 MNHEY and CDR2 SMNVEV (reference sequence). J was trimmed by 11 bases and V by 5 bases; bases with no gene match: 6. The CDR3 totals 12 residues. This CDR3 reads CASSDSGTGYTF. CDR3 DNA sequence: TGTGCCAGCAGTGATTCGGGGACAGGGTACACCTTC.

The chain employs TRBV7-8 and TRBJ2-5, with 7 bases aligning to TRBD2. With 5 bases clipped from V and 4 bases from J, the junction kept 4 bases outside the gene matches. The CDR3 is 13 amino acids. Looked up from germline, CDR1 is SGHVS and CDR2 is FQNEAQ. In DNA form, the CDR3 reads TGTGCCAGCAGCGGGGGGGTGGGAGAGACCCAGTACTTC. This translates into CASSGGVGETQYF.

The chain is built from TRBV6-5 and TRBJ2-7; no clear D. V lost 6 bases, J lost 4 bases, and 7 bases lay in between. Germline V gives CDR1 MNHEY, CDR2 SVGAGI. This CDR3 contains 11 residues. CDR3 nucleotides: TGTGCCAGCAGGGCCACGTACGAGCAGTACTTC. The encoded protein is CASRATYEQYF.

CDR3 region: CASSHRLAGRSDTQHF. CDR3 sequence (DNA): TGTGCCAGCAGCCACCGACTAGCCGGGAGATCAGATACGCAGCATTTT. The V gene is TRBV5-6, the J gene TRBJ2-3; no clear D. The DNA end is a closer match to TRBJ1-5, so the J assignment may be wrong. The CDR3 sequence is 16 residues long. In germline, CDR1 is SGHDT, CDR2 YYEEEE.

This clone occurred a few times. The chain links TRBV29-1 to TRBJ2-7; possibly TRBD2 for D (5 bases). V shed 5 bases and J shed 3 bases, with 5 bases lying between them. The CDR3 spans 10 residues. The germline V gene has CDR1 SQVTM and CDR2 ANQGSEA. The CDR3 here is CSVRDYEQYF. CDR3 bases: TGCAGCGTTCGGGACTACGAGCAGTACTTC.

The V gene is TRBV28, the J gene TRBJ1-6, with 8 bases matching TRBD1. The CDR3 extends over 15 amino acids. J lost 7 bases, V lost 5 bases, and 7 bases had no gene match. Germline values: CDR1 MDHEN, CDR2 SYDVKM. The CDR3: CASSARRTGNSPLHF. CDR3 in DNA: TGTGCCAGCAGTGCCCGACGGACAGGGAATTCACCCCTCCACTTT.

The CDR3: CASSDASGRSSYEQYF. The CDR3 nucleotides are TGCGCCAGCAGTGATGCTAGCGGGAGGTCCTCCTACGAGCAGTACTTC. V is TRBV10-2 and J is TRBJ2-7; 11 positions match TRBD2. Looked up from germline, CDR1 is WSHSY and CDR2 is SAAADI. Losses at the gene ends were 3 bases for V and 0 bases for J; bases not matched to a gene: 4. The CDR3 length is 16 residues.

In DNA form, the CDR3 reads TGCAGCGTTGATGGGACAGGACTGAATGGCTACACCTTC. This encodes CSVDGTGLNGYTF. This sequence joins TRBV29-1 and TRBJ1-2; TRBD1 agrees at 8 bases. With V trimmed by 3 bases and J by 6 bases, 6 bases remained unmatched. The CDR3 runs to 13 residues. Germline V lookup: CDR1 SQVTM, CDR2 ANQGSEA.

CDR3 coding DNA: TGTGCCAGCAGTGATCAGGGGATTAGCACAGATACGCAGTATTTT. It is translated as CASSDQGISTDTQYF. The rearrangement joins TRBV2 to TRBJ2-3; D might be TRBD1 (6 bases). V shed 3 bases and J shed 0 bases, with 10 bases lying between them. The CDR3 runs 15 residues. In germline, CDR1 is SNHLY, CDR2 FYNNEI.